This T cell receptor beta chain was identified in a study of T cells in localized non-small cell lung cancer. Points from the study as a whole: The appearance of a median approximately 57 of the top 100 tumor clones was seen in adjacent lung. Overall survival was longer when the density of T cells in the blood was higher.

Concerning this clone: Its antigen is not known.

The method was immunoSEQ multiplex PCR; TCRdb's version includes in-frame clones alone and lacks a portion of them. This table holds 75,000 to 90,000 clones, 70% to 90% found once. V shed 1 base and J shed 7 bases, with 11 bases lying between them. The CDR3 consists of 14 residues. Germline CDR1 reads SEHNR; CDR2 reads FQNEAQ (reference sequence). This specimen consisted of peripheral blood, obtained before any cancer treatment. The TCR comes from a man aged 40 to 70 with stage I lung adenocarcinoma. The rearrangement joins TRBV7-9 to TRBJ2-1, with D perhaps TRBD2 (6 bases). The CDR3 loop reads CASSLDGRRNEQFF. The CDR3 region has the DNA TGTGCCAGCAGCTTAGACGGGAGACGGAATGAGCAGTTCTTC.